These T cell receptor beta chains were read from a single sample in a study of chemoradiotherapy in HPV16-positive cancers. TCRdb's copy holds only in-frame clones and misses some; the assay was immunoSEQ multiplex PCR. The table has more than 9,500 clones, roughly four fifths seen once. The sample was collected from a patient who underwent chemoradiotherapy. The receptors shown here come from a human donor with HPV-associated anogenital cancer. CDR3s include the opening cysteine and the closing phenylalanine or tryptophan. Fields, in order: V gene, CDR3 protein.

TRBV4-1 CASSQTGSYGYTF
TRBV5-1 CASSLGPGLNYGYTF
TRBV10-3 CAIREGSSVETQYF
TRBV29-1 CSVPGPLTITDTQYF
TRBV13 CASSLEGLNTEAFF
TRBV28 CASSFGTGSNQPQHF
TRBV6-1 CASSESGGGTGELFF
TRBV7-9 CASSPGGPMSNEQFF
TRBV5-1 CASSSQGGGTEAFF
TRBV6-1 CASTVGPMNTEAFF
TRBV5-8 CASSPLEGGTDTQYF
TRBV2 CASSEVGQGAGQPQHF
TRBV29-1 CSVETTGRNYEQYF
TRBV7-9 CASSGGGLAGAYEQFF
TRBV7-7 CASSPGEGSEQFF
TRBV6-1 CASSEAATGRVQPQHF
TRBV6-1 CASSASYEQYF
TRBV9 CASSVVSGRAGEQFF
TRBV2 CASSDQDPNQPQHF
TRBV28 CASTKGGSGSWKTQYF
TRBV6-6 CASSYGPNTEAFF
TRBV4-1 CASSQDPHEQYF
TRBV2 CASSEGGRAGRYNEQFF
TRBV4-1 CASSQEGLAGGTQYF
TRBV19 CASMGREGSYEQYF
TRBV4-1 CASSPLHVGTNQPQHF
TRBV29-1 CSVDRGDSWETQYF
TRBV5-1 CASSLSLGGGETQYF
TRBV5-1 CASSLVGLVSGRKADTQYF
TRBV7-2 CASSKDNSGANVLTF
TRBV6-6 CASRTGPPNYGYTF
TRBV15 CATSRDPGQFYGYTF
TRBV18 CASSRMGANYGYTF
TRBV5-8 CASHRGLAGNSYEQYF
TRBV6-1 CASSDRYGYTF
TRBV5-1 CASRTGGEFWTDTQYF
TRBV29-1 CSVEVGGTDTQYF
TRBV6-5 CASSSVNYYGYTF
TRBV19 CASSPRGGTNEKLFF
TRBV29-1 CSVRTNRAWDEKLFF
TRBV5-1 CASSITGSGELFF
TRBV4-1 CASSQFENEQFF
TRBV5-1 CASSLAQLAGLNEQFF